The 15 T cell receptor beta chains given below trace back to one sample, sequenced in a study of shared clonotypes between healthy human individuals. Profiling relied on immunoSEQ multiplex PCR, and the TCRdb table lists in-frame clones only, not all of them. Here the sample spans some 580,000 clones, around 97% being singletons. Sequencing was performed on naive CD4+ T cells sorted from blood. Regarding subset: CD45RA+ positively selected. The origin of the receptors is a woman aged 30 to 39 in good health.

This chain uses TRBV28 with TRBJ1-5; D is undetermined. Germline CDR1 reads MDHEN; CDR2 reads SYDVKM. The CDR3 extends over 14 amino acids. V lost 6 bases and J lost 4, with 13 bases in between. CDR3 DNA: TGTGCCAGCAGGATCACACAGCCTAATCAGCCCCAGCATTTT. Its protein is CASRITQPNQPQHF.

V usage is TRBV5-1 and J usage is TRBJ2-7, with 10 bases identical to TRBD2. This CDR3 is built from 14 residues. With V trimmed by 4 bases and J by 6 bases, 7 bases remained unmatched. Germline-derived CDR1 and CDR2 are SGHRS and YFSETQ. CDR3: CASSILAGDGEQYF. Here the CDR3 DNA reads TGCGCCAGCAGCATCCTAGCGGGAGACGGCGAGCAGTACTTC.

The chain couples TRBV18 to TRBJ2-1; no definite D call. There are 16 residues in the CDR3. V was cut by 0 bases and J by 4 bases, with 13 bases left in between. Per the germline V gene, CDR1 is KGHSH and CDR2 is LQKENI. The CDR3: CASSPPTSRRYNEQFF. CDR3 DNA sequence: TGTGCCAGCTCACCACCGACATCCAGGAGATACAATGAGCAGTTCTTC. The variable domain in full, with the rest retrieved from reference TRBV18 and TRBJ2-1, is NAGVMQNPRHLVRRRGQEARLRCSPMKGHSHVYWYRQLPEEGLKFMVYLQKENIIDESGMPKERFSAEFPKEGPSILRIQQVVRGDSAAYFCASSPPTSRRYNEQFFGPGTRLTVL.

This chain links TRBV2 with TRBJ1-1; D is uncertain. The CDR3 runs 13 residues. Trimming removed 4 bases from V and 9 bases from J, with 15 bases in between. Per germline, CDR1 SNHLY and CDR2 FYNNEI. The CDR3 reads CASSANPDAKAFF. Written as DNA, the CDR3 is TGTGCCAGCAGTGCAAATCCGGACGCCAAAGCTTTCTTT.

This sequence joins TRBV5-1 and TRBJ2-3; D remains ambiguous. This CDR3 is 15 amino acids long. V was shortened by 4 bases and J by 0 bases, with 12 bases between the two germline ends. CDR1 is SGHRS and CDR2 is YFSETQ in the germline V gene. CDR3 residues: CASSPGLRSTDTQYF. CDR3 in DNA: TGCGCCAGCAGCCCGGGTTTGCGAAGCACAGATACGCAGTATTTT. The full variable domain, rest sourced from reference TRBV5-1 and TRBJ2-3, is KAGVTQTPRYLIKTRGQQVTLSCSPISGHRSVSWYQQTPGQGLQFLFEYFSETQRNKGNFPGRFSGRQFSNSRSEMNVSTLELGDSALYLCASSPGLRSTDTQYFGPGTRLTVL.

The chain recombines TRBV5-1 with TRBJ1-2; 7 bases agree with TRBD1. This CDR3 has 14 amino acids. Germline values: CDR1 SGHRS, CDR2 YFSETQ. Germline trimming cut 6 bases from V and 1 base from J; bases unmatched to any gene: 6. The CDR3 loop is CASKKTGLNYGYTF. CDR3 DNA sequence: TGCGCCAGCAAAAAGACAGGGCTTAACTATGGCTACACCTTC. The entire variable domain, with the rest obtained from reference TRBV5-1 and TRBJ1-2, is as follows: KAGVTQTPRYLIKTRGQQVTLSCSPISGHRSVSWYQQTPGQGLQFLFEYFSETQRNKGNFPGRFSGRQFSNSRSEMNVSTLELGDSALYLCASKKTGLNYGYTFGSGTRLTVV.

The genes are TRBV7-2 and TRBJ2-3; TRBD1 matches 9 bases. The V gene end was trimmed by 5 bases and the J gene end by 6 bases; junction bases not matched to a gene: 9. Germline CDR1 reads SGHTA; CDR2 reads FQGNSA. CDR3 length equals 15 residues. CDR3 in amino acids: CASSPSGQGIDTQYF. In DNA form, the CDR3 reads TGTGCCAGCAGCCCCTCAGGACAGGGGATTGATACGCAGTATTTT.

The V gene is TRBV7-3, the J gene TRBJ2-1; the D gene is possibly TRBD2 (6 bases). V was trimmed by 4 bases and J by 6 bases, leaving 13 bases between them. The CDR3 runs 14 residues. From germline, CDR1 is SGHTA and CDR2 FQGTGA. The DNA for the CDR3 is TGTGCCAGCAGCTATCAAGGAGGGTCCAATGAGCAGTTCTTC. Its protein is CASSYQGGSNEQFF.

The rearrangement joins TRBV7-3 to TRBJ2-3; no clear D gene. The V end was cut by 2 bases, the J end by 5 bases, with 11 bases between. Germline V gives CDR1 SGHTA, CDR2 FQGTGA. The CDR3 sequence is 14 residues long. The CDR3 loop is CASSLSDHQDTQYF. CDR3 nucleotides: TGTGCCAGCAGCTTATCGGACCATCAAGATACGCAGTATTTT. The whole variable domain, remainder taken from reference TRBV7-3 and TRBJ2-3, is GAGVSQTPSNKVTEKGKYVELRCDPISGHTALYWYRQSLGQGPEFLIYFQGTGAADDSGLPNDRFFAVRPEGSVSTLKIQRTERGDSAVYLCASSLSDHQDTQYFGPGTRLTVL.

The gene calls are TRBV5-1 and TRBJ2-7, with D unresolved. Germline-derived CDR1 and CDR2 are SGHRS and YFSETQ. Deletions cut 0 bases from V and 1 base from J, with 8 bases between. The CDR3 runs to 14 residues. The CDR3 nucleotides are TGCGCCAGCAGCTTGGACCACCCATCCTACGAGCAGTACTTC. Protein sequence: CASSLDHPSYEQYF.

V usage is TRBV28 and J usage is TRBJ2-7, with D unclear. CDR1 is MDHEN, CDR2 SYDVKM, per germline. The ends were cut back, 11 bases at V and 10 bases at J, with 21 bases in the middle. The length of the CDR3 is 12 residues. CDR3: CAGSRTERGQYF. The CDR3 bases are TGTGCCGGCTCTCGGACGGAGAGAGGACAGTACTTC.

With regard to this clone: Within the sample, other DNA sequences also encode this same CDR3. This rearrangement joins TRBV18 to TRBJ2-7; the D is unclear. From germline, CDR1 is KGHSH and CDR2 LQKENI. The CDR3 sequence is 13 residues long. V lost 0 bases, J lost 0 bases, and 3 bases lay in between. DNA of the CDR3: TGTGCCAGCTCACCACCGGGCTCCTACGAGCAGTACTTC. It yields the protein CASSPPGSYEQYF.

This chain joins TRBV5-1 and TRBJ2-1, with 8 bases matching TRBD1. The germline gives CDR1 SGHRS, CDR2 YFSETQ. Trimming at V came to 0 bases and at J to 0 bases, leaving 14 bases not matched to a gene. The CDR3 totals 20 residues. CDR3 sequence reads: CASSLARGLKREPSYNEQFF. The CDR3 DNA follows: TGCGCCAGCAGCTTGGCCAGGGGGCTGAAGAGGGAGCCCTCCTACAATGAGCAGTTCTTC. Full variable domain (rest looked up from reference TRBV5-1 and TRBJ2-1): KAGVTQTPRYLIKTRGQQVTLSCSPISGHRSVSWYQQTPGQGLQFLFEYFSETQRNKGNFPGRFSGRQFSNSRSEMNVSTLELGDSALYLCASSLARGLKREPSYNEQFFGPGTRLTVL.

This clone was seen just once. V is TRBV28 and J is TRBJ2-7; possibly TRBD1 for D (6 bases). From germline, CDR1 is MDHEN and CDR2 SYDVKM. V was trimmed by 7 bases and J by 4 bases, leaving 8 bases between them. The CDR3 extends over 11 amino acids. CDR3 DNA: TGTGCCAGCACAGGGGTTTACGAGCAGTACTTC. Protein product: CASTGVYEQYF.

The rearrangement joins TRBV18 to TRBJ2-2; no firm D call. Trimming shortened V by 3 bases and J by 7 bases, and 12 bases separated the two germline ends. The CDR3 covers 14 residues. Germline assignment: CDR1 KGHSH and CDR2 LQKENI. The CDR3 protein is CASSPTDLRGELFF. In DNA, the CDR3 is TGTGCCAGCTCACCTACCGACCTTCGCGGGGAGCTGTTTTTT.